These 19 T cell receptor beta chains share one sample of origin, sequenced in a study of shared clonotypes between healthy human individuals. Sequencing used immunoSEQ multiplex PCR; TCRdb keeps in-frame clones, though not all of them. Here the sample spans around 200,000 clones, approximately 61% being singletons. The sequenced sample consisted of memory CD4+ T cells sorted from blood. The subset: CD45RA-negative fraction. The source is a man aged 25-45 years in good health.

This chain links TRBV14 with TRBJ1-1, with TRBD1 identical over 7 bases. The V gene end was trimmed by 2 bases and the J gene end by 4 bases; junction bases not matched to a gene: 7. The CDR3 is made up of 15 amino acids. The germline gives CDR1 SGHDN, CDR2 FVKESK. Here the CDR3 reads CASSQRQRGLTEAFF. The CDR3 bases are TGTGCCAGCAGCCAAAGACAGAGGGGGCTCACTGAAGCTTTCTTT. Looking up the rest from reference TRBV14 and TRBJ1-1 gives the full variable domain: EAGVTQFPSHSVIEKGQTVTLRCDPISGHDNLYWYRRVMGKEIKFLLHFVKESKQDESGMPNNRFLAERTGGTYSTLKVQPAELEDSGVYFCASSQRQRGLTEAFFGQGTRLTVV.

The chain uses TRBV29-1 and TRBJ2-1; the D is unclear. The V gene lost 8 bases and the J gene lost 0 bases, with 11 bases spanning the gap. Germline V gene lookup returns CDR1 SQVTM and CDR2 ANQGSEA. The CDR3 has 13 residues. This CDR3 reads CSSRPSSYNEQFF. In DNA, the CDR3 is TGCAGCTCCAGGCCGAGCTCCTACAATGAGCAGTTCTTC.

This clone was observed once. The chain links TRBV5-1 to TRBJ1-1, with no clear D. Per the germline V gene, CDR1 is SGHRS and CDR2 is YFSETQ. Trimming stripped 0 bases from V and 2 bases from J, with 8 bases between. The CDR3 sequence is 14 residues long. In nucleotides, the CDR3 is TGCGCCAGCAGCTTGGAGTCAGCAAACACTGAAGCTTTCTTT. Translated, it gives CASSLESANTEAFF.

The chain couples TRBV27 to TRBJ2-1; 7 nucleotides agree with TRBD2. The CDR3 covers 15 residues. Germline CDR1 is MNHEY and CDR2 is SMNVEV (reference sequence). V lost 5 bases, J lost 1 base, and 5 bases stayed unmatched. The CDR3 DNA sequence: TGTGCCAGCAGTCGGGACTACCGATCCTACAATGAGCAGTTCTTC. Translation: CASSRDYRSYNEQFF.

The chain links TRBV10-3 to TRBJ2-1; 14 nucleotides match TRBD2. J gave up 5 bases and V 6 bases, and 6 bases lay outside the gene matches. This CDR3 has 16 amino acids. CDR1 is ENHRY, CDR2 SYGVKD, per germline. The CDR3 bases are TGTGCCATCAGAGATGGGACTAGCGGGAGAAACAATGAGCAGTTCTTC. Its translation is CAIRDGTSGRNNEQFF.

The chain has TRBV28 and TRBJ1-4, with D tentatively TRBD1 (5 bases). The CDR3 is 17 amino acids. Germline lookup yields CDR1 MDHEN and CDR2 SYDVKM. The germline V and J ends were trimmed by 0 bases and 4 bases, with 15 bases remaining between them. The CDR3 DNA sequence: TGTGCCAGCAGTTTATGGGGATTAGGGGCCGGTAATGAAAAACTGTTTTTT. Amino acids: CASSLWGLGAGNEKLFF.

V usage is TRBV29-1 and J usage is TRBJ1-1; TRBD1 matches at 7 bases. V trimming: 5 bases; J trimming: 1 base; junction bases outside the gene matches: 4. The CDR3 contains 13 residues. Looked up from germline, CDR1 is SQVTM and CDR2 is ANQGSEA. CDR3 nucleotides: TGCAGCGTTTCCCCAGGGGGGAACACTGAAGCTTTCTTT. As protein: CSVSPGGNTEAFF.

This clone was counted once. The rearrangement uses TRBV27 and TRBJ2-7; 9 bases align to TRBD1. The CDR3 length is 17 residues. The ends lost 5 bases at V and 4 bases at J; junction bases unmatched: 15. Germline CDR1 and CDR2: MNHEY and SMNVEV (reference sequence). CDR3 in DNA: TGTGCCAGCAGTAGAAACGCAGCCGGGACAGGGTTGTACGAGCAGTACTTC. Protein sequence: CASSRNAAGTGLYEQYF.

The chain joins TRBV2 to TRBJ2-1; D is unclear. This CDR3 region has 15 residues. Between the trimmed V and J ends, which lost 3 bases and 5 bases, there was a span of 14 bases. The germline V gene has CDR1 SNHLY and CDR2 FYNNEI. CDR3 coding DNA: TGTGCCAGCAGTGATAACACTTGGGCGGACAATGAGCAGTTCTTC. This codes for CASSDNTWADNEQFF.

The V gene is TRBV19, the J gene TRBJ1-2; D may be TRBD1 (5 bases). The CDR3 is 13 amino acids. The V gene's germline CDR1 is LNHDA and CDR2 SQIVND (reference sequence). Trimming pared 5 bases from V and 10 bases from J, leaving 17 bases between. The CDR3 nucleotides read TGTGCCAGTAGTCCTCAGTTCTGGGACCACTACACCTTC. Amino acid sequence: CASSPQFWDHYTF.

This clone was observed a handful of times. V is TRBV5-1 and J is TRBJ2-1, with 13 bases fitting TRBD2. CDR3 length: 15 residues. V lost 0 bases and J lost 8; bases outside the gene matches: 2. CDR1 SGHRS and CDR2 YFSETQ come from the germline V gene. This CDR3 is CASSLATSGGDEQFF. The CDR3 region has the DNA TGCGCCAGCAGCTTGGCCACTAGCGGGGGGGATGAGCAGTTCTTC.

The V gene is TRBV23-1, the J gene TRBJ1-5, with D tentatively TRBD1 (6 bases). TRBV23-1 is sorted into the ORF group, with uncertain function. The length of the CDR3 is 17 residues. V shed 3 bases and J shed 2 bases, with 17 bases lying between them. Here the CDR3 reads CASSHPPRGEGNQPQHF. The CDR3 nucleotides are TGCGCCAGCAGTCACCCCCCGAGGGGGGAGGGCAATCAGCCCCAGCATTTT.

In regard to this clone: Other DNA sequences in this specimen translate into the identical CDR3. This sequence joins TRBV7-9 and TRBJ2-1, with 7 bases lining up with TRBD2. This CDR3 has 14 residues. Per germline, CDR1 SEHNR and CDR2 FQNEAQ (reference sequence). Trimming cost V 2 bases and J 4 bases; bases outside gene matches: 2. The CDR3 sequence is CASSLSSGYNEQFF. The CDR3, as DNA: TGTGCCAGCAGCTTATCTAGCGGTTACAATGAGCAGTTCTTC.

CDR3 in amino acids: CASSPDRVYQETQYF. CDR3 DNA sequence: TGTGCCAGCAGTCCAGACAGAGTCTACCAAGAGACCCAGTACTTC. The V call is TRBV6-6, the J call TRBJ2-5; D is perhaps TRBD1 (5 bases). Looked up from germline, CDR1 is MNHNY and CDR2 is SVGAGI (reference sequence). V lost 5 bases to trimming and J lost 0 bases, with 13 bases between them. The CDR3 totals 15 residues.

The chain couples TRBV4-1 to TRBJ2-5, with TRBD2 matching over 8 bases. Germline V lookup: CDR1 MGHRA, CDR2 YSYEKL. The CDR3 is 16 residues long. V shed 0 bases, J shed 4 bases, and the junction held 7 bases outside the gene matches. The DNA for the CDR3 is TGCGCCAGCAGCCAAGAAGCGGGGGCCATCTTAGAGACCCAGTACTTC. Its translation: CASSQEAGAILETQYF.

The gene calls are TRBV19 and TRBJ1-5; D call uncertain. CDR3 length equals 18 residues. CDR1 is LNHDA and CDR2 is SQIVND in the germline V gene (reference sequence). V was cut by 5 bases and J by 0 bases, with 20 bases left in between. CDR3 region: CASSRSILHSDSNQPQHF. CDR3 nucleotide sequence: TGTGCCAGTAGTCGCTCTATATTACATTCGGATAGCAATCAGCCCCAGCATTTT.

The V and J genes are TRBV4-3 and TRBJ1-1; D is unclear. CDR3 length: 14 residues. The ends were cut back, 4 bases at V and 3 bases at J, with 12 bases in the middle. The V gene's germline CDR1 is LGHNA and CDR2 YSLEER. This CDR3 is CASSLQTRDTEAFF. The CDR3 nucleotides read TGCGCCAGCAGCCTGCAAACTCGGGACACTGAAGCTTTCTTT.

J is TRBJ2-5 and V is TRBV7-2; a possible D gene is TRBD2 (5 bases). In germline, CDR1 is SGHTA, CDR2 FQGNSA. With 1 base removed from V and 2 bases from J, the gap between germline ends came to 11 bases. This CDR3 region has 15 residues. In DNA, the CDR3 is TGTGCCAGCAGCTTAGATCAGCGGAGGCAAGAGACCCAGTACTTC. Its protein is CASSLDQRRQETQYF.

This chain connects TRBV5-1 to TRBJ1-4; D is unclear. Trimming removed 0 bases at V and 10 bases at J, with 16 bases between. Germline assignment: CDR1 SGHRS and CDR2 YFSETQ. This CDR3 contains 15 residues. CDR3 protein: CASSLGRLSVGKLFF. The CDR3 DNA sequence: TGCGCCAGCAGCTTGGGTCGGCTGTCTGTGGGAAAACTGTTTTTT.